This TCR beta chain was found in a study of blood T cells in healthy people across ages. A second PCR of 7 to 11 cycles used a sample-barcoded 5' primer and a J-beta primer mix. MiXCR, applied by TCRdb to the 5' RACE reads, yields one record per CDR3 protein. Of 800,000 to 1,000,000 distinct CDR3 sequences listed, around 48% are singletons. This CDR3 has 17 amino acids. The V and J ends lost 1 base and 8 bases, in that order; junction bases with no gene match: 9. Germline V gene lookup returns CDR1 LGHNA and CDR2 YNFKEQ. Only one count was recorded for this clonotype. The sequencing sample was made of blood. This TCR was sampled from a man aged 30-40 years in good health. The chain carries TRBV4-2 and TRBJ2-1; 12 nucleotides agree with TRBD1. The CDR3 DNA is TGTGCCAGCAGCCAAGGGATAAAGGGACAGGGGGCCGATGAGCAGTTCTTC. It translates to CASSQGIKGQGADEQFF.